This T cell receptor beta chain was identified during a study of cytomegalovirus exposure and HLA in healthy donors. This CDR3 contains 14 residues. V lost 3 bases and J 8 bases, leaving 11 bases between the germline ends. The germline V gene encodes CDR1 LNHDA and CDR2 SQIVND (reference sequence). Amplification used 60 Vbeta primers and 13 Jbeta primers. Using immunoSEQ multiplex PCR, the repertoire was profiled, and TCRdb retains in-frame clones only, with some absent. Counted here are 150,000 to 200,000 clones, approximately 80% occurring once; the ten biggest clones make up roughly 4.9%. About this clone itself: The antigen remains unidentified.

Findings and caveats of the study: According to a later analysis, most TCR beta chains associated with CMV appeared HLA-restricted. Immune exposure data for these donors was limited to CMV serostatus.

Healthy people donating bone marrow made up the donors. V usage is TRBV19 and J usage is TRBJ2-6; a possible D gene is TRBD1 (5 bases). What was sequenced was PBMCs. The clonotype comes from a woman in her late teens or twenties in good health and CMV-seropositive. The CDR3 coding sequence is TGTGCCAGTAGTATCGAACCAGGGACCAACGTCCTGACTTTC. This encodes CASSIEPGTNVLTF.